This T cell receptor beta chain stems from a study of cytomegalovirus exposure and HLA in healthy donors. Primers: 60 Vbeta forward and 13 Jbeta reverse. Sequencing used immunoSEQ multiplex PCR; TCRdb keeps in-frame clones, though not all of them. Among about 64,000 clones listed, roughly 73% were seen once. V lost 0 bases, J lost 0 bases, and 0 bases stayed unmatched. Germline values: CDR1 MRHNA, CDR2 SNTAGT. CDR3 length equals 15 residues. This clone occurred a few times. The source of this sequence is a male donor in good health and CMV-seropositive. Input material: PBMCs. The chain has TRBV6-4 and TRBJ2-3, with 7 bases identical to TRBD2. The CDR3 DNA is TGTGCCAGCAGTGACTCGGGGGGGAGCACAGATACGCAGTATTTT. Translation gives CASSDSGGSTDTQYF.